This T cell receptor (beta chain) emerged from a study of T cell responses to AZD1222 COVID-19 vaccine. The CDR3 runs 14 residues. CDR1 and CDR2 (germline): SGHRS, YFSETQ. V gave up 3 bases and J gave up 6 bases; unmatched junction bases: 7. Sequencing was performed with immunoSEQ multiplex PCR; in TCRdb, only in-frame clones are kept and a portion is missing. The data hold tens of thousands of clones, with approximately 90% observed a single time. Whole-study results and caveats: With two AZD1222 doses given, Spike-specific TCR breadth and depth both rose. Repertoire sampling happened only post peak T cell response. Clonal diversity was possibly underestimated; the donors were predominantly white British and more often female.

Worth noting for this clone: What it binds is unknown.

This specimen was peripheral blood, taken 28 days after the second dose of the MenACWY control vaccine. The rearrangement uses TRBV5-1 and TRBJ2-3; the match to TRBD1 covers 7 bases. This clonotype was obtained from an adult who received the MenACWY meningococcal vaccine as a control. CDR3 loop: CASSSRDRKDTQYF. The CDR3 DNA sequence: TGCGCCAGCAGCTCACGGGACAGAAAGGATACGCAGTATTTT.